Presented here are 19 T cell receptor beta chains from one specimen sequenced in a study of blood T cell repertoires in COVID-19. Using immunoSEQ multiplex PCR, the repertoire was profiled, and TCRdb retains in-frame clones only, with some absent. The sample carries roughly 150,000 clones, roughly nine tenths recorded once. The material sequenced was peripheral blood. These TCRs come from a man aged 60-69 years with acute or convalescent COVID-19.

In nucleotides, the CDR3 is TGTGCCAGCAGTTCAGATTCAGGCGAAACCCCTTACGAGCAGTACTTC. It yields the protein CASSSDSGETPYEQYF. This rearrangement joins TRBV27 to TRBJ2-7; D is ambiguous. This CDR3 has 16 amino acids. The V gene's germline CDR1 is MNHEY and CDR2 SMNVEV (reference sequence). V lost 4 bases to trimming and J lost 4 bases, with 20 bases between them.

The DNA for the CDR3 is TGTGCCAGCAGCTTAGGGCCAAGAGGGACTTTGACGGGAGTCAACCCCGAGCAGTACTTC. It yields the protein CASSLGPRGTLTGVNPEQYF. V is TRBV7-6 and J is TRBJ2-7; tentative D call: TRBD2 (6 bases). The CDR3 is made up of 20 amino acids. V gave up 1 base and J gave up 6 bases, with 31 bases separating them. The germline gives CDR1 SGHVS, CDR2 FNYEAQ.

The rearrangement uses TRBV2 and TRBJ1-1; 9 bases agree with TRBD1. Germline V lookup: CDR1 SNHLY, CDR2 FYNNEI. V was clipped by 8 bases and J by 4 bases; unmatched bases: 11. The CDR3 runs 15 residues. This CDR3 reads CASGEQGARATEAFF. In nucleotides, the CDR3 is TGTGCCAGCGGGGAACAGGGGGCCCGTGCCACTGAAGCTTTCTTT.

CDR3 protein: CASSLIGFRGEQYF. The CDR3 DNA is TGTGCCAGCAGCTTAATTGGGTTCCGGGGCGAGCAGTACTTC. The rearrangement links TRBV7-2 to TRBJ2-7; the D gene is possibly TRBD2 (5 bases). Trimming shortened V by 2 bases and J by 6 bases, and 14 bases separated the two germline ends. The CDR3 is 14 residues long. Germline CDR1 SGHTA, CDR2 FQGNSA.

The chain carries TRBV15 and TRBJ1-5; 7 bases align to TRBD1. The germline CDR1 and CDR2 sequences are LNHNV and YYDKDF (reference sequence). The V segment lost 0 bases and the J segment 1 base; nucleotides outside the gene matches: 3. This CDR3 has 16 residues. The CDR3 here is CATSREEGASNQPQHF. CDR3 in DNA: TGTGCCACCAGCAGAGAGGAGGGGGCAAGCAATCAGCCCCAGCATTTT.

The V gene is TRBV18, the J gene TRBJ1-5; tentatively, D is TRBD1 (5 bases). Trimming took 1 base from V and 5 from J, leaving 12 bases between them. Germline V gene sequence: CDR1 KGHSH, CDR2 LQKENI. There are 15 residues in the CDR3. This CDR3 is CASSPRPGPDQPQHF. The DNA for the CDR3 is TGTGCCAGCTCACCACGGCCAGGGCCGGATCAGCCCCAGCATTTT.

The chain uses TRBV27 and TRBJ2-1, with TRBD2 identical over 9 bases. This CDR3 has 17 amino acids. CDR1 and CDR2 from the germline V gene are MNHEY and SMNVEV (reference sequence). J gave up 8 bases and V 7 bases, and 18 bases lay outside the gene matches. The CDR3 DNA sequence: TGTGCCAGCATCCAGCGGGGGGAGAGGGCTTCTAGAGATGAGCAGTTCTTC. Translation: CASIQRGERASRDEQFF.

The CDR3 sequence is CATSRGQGGMSNQPQHF. The CDR3 nucleotides are TGTGCCACCAGCAGGGGACAGGGTGGGATGAGCAATCAGCCCCAGCATTTT. V is TRBV15 and J is TRBJ1-5; TRBD1 aligns across 9 bases. The CDR3 consists of 17 residues. Germline trimming cut 3 bases from V and 1 base from J; bases unmatched to any gene: 7. Per germline, CDR1 LNHNV and CDR2 YYDKDF (reference sequence).

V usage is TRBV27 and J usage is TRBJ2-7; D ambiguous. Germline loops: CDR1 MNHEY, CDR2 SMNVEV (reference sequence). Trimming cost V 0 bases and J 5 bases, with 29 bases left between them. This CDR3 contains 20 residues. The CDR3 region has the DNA TGTGCCAGCAGTTTATCGGCCCGAGACCCGCAATTTCCTAGTACTCACGAGCAGTACTTC. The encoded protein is CASSLSARDPQFPSTHEQYF.

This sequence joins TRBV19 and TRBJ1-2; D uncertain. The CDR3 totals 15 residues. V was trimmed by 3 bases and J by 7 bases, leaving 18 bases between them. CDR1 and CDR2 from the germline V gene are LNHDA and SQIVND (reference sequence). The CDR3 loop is CASSIQIYEQSGYTF. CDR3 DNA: TGTGCCAGTAGTATTCAAATATACGAACAGAGTGGCTACACCTTC.

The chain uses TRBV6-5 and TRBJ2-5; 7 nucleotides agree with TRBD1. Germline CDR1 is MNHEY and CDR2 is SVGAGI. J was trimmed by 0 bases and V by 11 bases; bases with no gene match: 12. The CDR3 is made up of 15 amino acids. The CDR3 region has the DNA TGTGCCGTTTCCGCCGGGACAGTGTACCAAGAGACCCAGTACTTC. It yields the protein CAVSAGTVYQETQYF.

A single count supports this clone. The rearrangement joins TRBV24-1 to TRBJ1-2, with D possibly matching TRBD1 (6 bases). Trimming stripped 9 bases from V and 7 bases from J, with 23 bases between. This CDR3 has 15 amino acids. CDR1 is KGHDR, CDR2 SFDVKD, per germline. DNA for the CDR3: TGTGCCACCTCGAATGGAGAAGGACAGTATGGTGGCTACACCTTC. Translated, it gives CATSNGEGQYGGYTF.

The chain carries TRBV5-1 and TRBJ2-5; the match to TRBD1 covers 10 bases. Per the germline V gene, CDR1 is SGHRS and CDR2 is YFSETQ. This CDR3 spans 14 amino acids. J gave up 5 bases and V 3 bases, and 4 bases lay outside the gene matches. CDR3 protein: CASSSTGGRETQYF. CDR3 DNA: TGCGCCAGCAGCTCGACAGGGGGCCGTGAGACCCAGTACTTC. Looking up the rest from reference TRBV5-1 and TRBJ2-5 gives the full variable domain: KAGVTQTPRYLIKTRGQQVTLSCSPISGHRSVSWYQQTPGQGLQFLFEYFSETQRNKGNFPGRFSGRQFSNSRSEMNVSTLELGDSALYLCASSSTGGRETQYFGPGTRLLVL.

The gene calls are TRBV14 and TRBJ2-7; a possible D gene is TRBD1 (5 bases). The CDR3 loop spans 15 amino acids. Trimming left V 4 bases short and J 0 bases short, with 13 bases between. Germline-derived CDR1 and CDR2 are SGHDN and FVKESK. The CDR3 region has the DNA TGTGCCAGCAGCCCCCGACAGAGCTTCTCCTACGAGCAGTACTTC. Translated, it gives CASSPRQSFSYEQYF.

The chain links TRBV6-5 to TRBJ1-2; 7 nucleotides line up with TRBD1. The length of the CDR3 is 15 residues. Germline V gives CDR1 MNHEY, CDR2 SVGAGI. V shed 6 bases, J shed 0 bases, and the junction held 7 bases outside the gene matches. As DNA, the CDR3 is TGTGCCAGCAGACTAAGGGACAGCCCTAACTATGGCTACACCTTC. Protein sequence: CASRLRDSPNYGYTF.

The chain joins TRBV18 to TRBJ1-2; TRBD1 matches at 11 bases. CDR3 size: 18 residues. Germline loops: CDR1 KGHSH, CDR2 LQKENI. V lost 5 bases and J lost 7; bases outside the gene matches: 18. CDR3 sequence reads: CASSSARTGGPLIGGYTF. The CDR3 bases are TGTGCCAGCTCAAGCGCCAGGACAGGGGGCCCCTTAATAGGTGGCTACACCTTC.

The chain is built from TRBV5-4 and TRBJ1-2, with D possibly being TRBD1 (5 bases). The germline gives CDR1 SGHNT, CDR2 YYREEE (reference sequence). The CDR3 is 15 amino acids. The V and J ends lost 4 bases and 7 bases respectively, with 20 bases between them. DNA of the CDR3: TGTGCCAGCAGCGGGGCAGACGGCGGGGCAGGTGGCTACACCTTC. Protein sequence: CASSGADGGAGGYTF.

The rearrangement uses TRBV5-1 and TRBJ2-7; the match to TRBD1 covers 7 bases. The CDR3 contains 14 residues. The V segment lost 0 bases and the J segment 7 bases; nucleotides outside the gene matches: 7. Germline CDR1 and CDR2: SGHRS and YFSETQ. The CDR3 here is CASSLAGTANEQYF. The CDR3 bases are TGCGCCAGCAGCTTGGCCGGGACAGCCAATGAGCAGTACTTC.

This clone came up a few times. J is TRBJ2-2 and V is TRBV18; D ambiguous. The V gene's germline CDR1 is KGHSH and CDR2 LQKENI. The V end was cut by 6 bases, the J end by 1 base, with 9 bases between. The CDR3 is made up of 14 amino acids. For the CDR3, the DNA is TGTGCCAGCTCCCCGACACTGAACACCGGGGAGCTGTTTTTT. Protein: CASSPTLNTGELFF. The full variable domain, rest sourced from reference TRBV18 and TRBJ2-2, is NAGVMQNPRHLVRRRGQEARLRCSPMKGHSHVYWYRQLPEEGLKFMVYLQKENIIDESGMPKERFSAEFPKEGPSILRIQQVVRGDSAAYFCASSPTLNTGELFFGEGSRLTVL.